This is a list of T cell receptor beta chains from one sample in a study of blood T cell repertoires in COVID-19. TCRdb keeps only in-frame clones here, not all; method: immunoSEQ multiplex PCR. The table records under 150,000 clones, roughly 86% of them present only once. Sequencing input: peripheral blood. The receptors were sampled from a man in his fifties or sixties with active or convalescent COVID-19. Each CDR3 is given with its conserved first and last residue.

TRBJ1-1,TRBV6-5,CASSRGRQNTEAFF
TRBJ2-6,TRBV27,CASTPRPNGGSGANVLTF
TRBJ2-6,TRBV27,CASRKSRSGANVLTF
TRBJ2-1,TRBV7-3,CASSSLGADNEQFF
TRBJ1-5,TRBV2,CASSPRRGPQPQHF
TRBJ1-2,TRBV29-1,CSARDRVHPNYGYTF
TRBJ1-2,TRBV2,CASSIGVGYTF
TRBJ1-5,TRBV5-6,CASSWGQSSVEPQHF
TRBJ2-5,TRBV5-4,CASSFLGGSAQETQYF
TRBJ1-1,TRBV28,CASSPGMTEAFF
TRBJ2-2,TRBV9,CASSVDPVNTGELFF
TRBJ1-2,TRBV18,CASSPGQDMLYGYTF
TRBJ2-5,TRBV9,CASSVAGGHQETQYF
TRBJ2-1,TRBV7-9,CASSHSGRSYNEQFF
TRBJ2-3,TRBV4-1,CASSLAGGVSTDTQYF
TRBJ2-2,TRBV7-2,CASSLSEGTGELFF
TRBJ2-3,TRBV7-2,CASSFGLAGVMDTQYF
TRBJ1-4,TRBV19,CASRNGQGLNEKLFF
TRBJ1-4,TRBV4-2,CASSQRINEKLFF
TRBJ2-5,TRBV19,CASSRGVFYQETQYF
TRBJ1-2,TRBV2,CASSAYDRAYGYTF
TRBJ2-1,TRBV25-1,CASSRPGTSSYNEQFF
TRBJ2-7,TRBV29-1,CSVRTGGRYEQYF
TRBJ2-2,TRBV5-1,CASSLVQANTGELFF
TRBJ2-1,TRBV20-1,CSASSSGIASYNEQFF
TRBJ2-3,TRBV7-9,CASSLGQGTDTQYF
TRBJ2-7,TRBV6-5,CASRNRGPSYEQYF
TRBJ1-2,TRBV5-6,CASSLDPYGYTF
TRBJ2-5,TRBV18,CASSPGTGTREETQYF
TRBJ2-7,TRBV5-4,CASSAGQPYEQYF
TRBJ2-5,TRBV5-1,CASSRDSAQETQYF
TRBJ2-7,TRBV5-1,CASSNSGTGPYEQYF
TRBJ1-3,TRBV28,CASSLGGGGTGNTIYF
TRBJ1-5,TRBV30,CAWSVGRDQPQHF
TRBJ1-2,TRBV6-1,CASSEEPSPIYGYTF
TRBJ2-5,TRBV7-9,CASSLIRREGREETQYF
TRBJ1-6,TRBV21-1,CASSETTGGDLNSPLHF
TRBJ2-3,TRBV19,CASSKGGPSTDTQYF
TRBJ1-6,TRBV13,CASSLGGSNSPLHF
TRBJ2-5,TRBV18,CASSPQYQETQYF
TRBJ1-1,TRBV18,CASSPTGNTEAFF
TRBJ2-5,TRBV6-2/TRBV6-3,CASSKPGTGGETQYF
TRBJ2-1,TRBV3-1/TRBV3-2,CASSRGRAYNEQFF
TRBJ1-1,TRBV14,CASKLQAYTEAFF
TRBJ2-7,TRBV12-5,CASGTPPGLAGDEQYF
TRBJ2-1,TRBV20-1,CSAPDGDEQFF
TRBJ2-3,TRBV28,CASSFGRRRTDTQYF
TRBJ2-3,TRBV6-6,CASSSLRDREADTQYF
TRBJ2-7,TRBV19,CASSQAFSSYEQYF
TRBJ1-4,TRBV6-5,CASWGTQGEKLFF
TRBJ2-7,TRBV6-1,CASSVTGTGYSYEQYF
TRBJ2-3,TRBV28,CASSPSTGTADTQYF
TRBJ1-4,TRBV30,CAWRRKASNEKLFF
TRBJ2-3,TRBV7-8,CASSSGLAGVSDTQYF
TRBJ1-1,TRBV19,CASSPGDKNTEAFF
TRBJ1-1,TRBV7-3,CASSRPGDNTEAFF
TRBJ2-7,TRBV6-5,CASRRQGNNEQYF
TRBJ2-7,TRBV18,CASSRESYEQYF
TRBJ2-1,TRBV7-6,CASSLADIWTSGRAYNEQFF